These 2 T cell receptor beta chains share one sample of origin, sequenced in a study of spatial heterogeneity in lung cancer. TCRdb fed the 5' RACE reads into MiXCR, producing one record per CDR3 protein. The sample has 15,000 to 20,000 distinct CDR3 sequences, about 20% seen once. Time point noted: sample taken at primary tumor resection. The input material, whole RNA from tumor, nontumor lung or frozen PBMC, was sequenced unsorted. The sequenced sample was PBMCs, obtained at surgery. The receptors were gathered from a female donor with early-stage non-small cell lung cancer.

This clonotype has just a few counts. This rearrangement joins TRBV19 to TRBJ2-1; D remains unclear. The CDR3 is made up of 12 amino acids. Trimming cost V 9 bases and J 8 bases, with 14 bases left between them. Germline CDR1 reads LNHDA; CDR2 reads SQIVND (reference sequence). CDR3 protein: CASRARPHEQFF. In DNA, the CDR3 is TGTGCCAGCCGGGCGCGGCCCCATGAGCAGTTCTTC.

In its sample, this clonotype is medium-sized (0.01 to 0.1%). This sequence joins TRBV28 and TRBJ2-2, with 12 bases aligning to TRBD2. This CDR3 is built from 18 residues. Losses at the gene ends were 3 bases for V and 4 bases for J; bases not matched to a gene: 9. CDR1 MDHEN and CDR2 SYDVKM come from the germline V gene. CDR3 loop: CASSFSTSGRSFTGELFF. DNA for the CDR3: TGTGCCAGCAGTTTCTCGACTAGCGGGAGATCGTTCACCGGGGAGCTGTTTTTT. Variable domain in full (rest from reference TRBV28 and TRBJ2-2): DVKVTQSSRYLVKRTGEKVFLECVQDMDHENMFWYRQDPGLGLRLIYFSYDVKMKEKGDIPEGYSVSREKKERFSLILESASTNQTSMYLCASSFSTSGRSFTGELFFGEGSRLTVL.